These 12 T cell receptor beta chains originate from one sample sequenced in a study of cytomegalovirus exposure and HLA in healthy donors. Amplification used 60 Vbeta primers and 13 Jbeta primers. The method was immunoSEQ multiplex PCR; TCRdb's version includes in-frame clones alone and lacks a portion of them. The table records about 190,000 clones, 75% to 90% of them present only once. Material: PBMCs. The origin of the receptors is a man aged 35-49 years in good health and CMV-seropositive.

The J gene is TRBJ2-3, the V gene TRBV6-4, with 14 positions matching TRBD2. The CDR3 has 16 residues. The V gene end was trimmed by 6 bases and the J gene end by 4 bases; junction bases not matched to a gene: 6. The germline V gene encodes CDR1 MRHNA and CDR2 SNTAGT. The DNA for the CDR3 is TGTGCCAGCAGCGTGGGGACTAGCGGGGGTCCAGATACGCAGTATTTT. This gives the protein CASSVGTSGGPDTQYF.

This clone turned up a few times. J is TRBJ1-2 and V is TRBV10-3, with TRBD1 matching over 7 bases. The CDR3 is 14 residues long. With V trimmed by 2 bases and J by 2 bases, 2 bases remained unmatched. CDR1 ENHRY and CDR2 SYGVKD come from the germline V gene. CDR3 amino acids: CAISEGTANYGYTF. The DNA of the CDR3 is TGTGCCATCAGTGAGGGGACAGCGAACTATGGCTACACCTTC.

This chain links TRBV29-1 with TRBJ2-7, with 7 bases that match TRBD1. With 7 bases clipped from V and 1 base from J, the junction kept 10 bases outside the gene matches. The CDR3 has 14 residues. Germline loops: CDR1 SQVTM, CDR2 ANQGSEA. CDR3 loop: CSAAPDRRSYEQYF. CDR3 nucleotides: TGCAGCGCCGCCCCGGACAGGCGATCCTACGAGCAGTACTTC.

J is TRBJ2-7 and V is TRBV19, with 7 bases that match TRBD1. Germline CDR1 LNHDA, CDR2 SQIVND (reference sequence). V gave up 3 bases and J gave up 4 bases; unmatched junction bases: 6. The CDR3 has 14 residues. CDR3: CASSIERGPYEQYF. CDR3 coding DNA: TGTGCCAGTAGTATCGAGAGGGGGCCTTACGAGCAGTACTTC.

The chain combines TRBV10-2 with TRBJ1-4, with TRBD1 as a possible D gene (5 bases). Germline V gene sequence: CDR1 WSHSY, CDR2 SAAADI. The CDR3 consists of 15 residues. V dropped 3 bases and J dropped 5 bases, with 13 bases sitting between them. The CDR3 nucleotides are TGCGCCAGCAGTGACGGGGGGTTCAGGAATGAAAAACTGTTTTTT. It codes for CASSDGGFRNEKLFF.

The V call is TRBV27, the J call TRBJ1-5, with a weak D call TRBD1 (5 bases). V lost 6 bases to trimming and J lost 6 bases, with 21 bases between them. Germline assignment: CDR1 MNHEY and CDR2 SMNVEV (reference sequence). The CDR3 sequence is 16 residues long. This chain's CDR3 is CASSTLLRGNVQPQHF. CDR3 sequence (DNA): TGTGCCAGCAGCACCTTGTTGCGGGGGAACGTTCAGCCCCAGCATTTT.

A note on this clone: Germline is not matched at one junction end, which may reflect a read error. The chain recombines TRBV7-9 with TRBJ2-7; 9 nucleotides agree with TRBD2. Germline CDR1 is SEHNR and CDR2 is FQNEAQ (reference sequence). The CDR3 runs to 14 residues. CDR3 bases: TGTTCCAGCAGCTTATCGAGCGGGGGGTGGGAGCAGTACTTC. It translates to CSSSLSSGGWEQYF.

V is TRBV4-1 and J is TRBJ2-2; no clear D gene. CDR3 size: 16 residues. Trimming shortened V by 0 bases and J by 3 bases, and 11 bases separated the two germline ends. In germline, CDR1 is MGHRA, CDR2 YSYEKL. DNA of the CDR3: TGCGCCAGCAGCCAAGAGTTGGGCACGTACACCGGGGAGCTGTTTTTT. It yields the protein CASSQELGTYTGELFF.

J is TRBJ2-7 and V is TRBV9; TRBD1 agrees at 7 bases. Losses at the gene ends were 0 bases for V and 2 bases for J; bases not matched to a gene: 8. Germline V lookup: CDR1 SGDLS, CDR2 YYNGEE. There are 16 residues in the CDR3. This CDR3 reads CASSVAQTGTPYEQYF. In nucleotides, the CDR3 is TGTGCCAGCAGCGTAGCTCAGACAGGGACCCCCTACGAGCAGTACTTC.

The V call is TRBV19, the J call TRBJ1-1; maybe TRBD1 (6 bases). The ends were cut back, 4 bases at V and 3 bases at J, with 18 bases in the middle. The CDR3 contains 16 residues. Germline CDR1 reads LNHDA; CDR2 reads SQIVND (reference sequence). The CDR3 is CASSRSGGRGHTEAFF. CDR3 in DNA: TGTGCCAGTAGTAGGTCGGGGGGCCGGGGGCACACTGAAGCTTTCTTT. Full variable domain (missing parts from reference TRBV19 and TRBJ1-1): DGGITQSPKYLFRKEGQNVTLSCEQNLNHDAMYWYRQDPGQGLRLIYYSQIVNDFQKGDIAEGYSVSREKKESFPLTVTSAQKNPTAFYLCASSRSGGRGHTEAFFGQGTRLTVV.

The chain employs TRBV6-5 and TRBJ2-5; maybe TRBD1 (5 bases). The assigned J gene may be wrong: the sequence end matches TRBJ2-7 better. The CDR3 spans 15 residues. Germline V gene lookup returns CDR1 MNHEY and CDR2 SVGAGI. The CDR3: CASSYSGGANYEQYF. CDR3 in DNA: TGTGCCAGCAGTTACTCGGGTGGGGCCAACTACGAGCAGTACTTC.

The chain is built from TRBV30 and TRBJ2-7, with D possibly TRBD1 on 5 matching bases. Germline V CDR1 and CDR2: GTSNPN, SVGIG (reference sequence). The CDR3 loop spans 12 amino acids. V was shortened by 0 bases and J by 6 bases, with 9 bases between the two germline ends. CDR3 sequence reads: CAWSVGVAEQYF. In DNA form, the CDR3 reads TGTGCCTGGAGTGTAGGGGTTGCCGAGCAGTACTTC.